This T cell receptor (beta chain) was obtained from a study of T cells after posttransplantation cyclophosphamide. Study results and caveats: TRB clonality was highly associated with recipient CMV seropositivity and reactivation. Tissue-infiltrating T cells from skin or gut overlapped little with blood T cells.

Regarding this clone: Its target is unknown.

Generated by immunoSEQ multiplex PCR, the TCRdb table keeps only in-frame clones and is missing some. Among tens of thousands of clones listed, 70% to 90% were seen once. The sequenced sample was PBMCs. The source of this sequence is a man aged 25 to 40 with a blood cancer, CMV-positive, and with a related stem cell donor.

This CDR3 reads CAWTQQGRSVYTF. For the CDR3, the DNA is TGTGCCTGGACCCAGCAGGGGCGTTCGGTCTACACCTTC. The chain links TRBV30 to TRBJ1-2, with D perhaps TRBD1 (6 bases). V lost 4 bases and J lost 10, with 19 bases in between. Looked up from germline, CDR1 is GTSNPN and CDR2 is SVGIG (reference sequence). This CDR3 has 13 amino acids.